The sample holds a few counts of the clone carrying this T cell receptor (beta chain). What it recognizes is unknown. Unrecorded immune exposures were likely, despite nominal health at sampling. 60 Vbeta and 13 Jbeta primers were used in PCR. This table comes from immunoSEQ multiplex PCR, and its TCRdb copy is limited to in-frame clones, with some not included. Of over 200,000 clones listed, approximately 70% are singletons. The germline V and J ends were trimmed by 0 bases and 5 bases, with 11 bases remaining between them. Germline V lookup: CDR1 SGDLS, CDR2 YYNGEE. The CDR3 sequence is 14 residues long. This sample was taken from a study of cytomegalovirus exposure and HLA in healthy donors. About the study: Falling in the Caucasian-associated ancestry cluster were 81% of 300 to 500 genotyped donors.

Study-level points and caveats: Equally common other TCR beta chains were less clonally expanded than HLA-associated ones, a later analysis found. The study flagged roughly 150 TCR beta chains as cytomegalovirus-associated.

Sequenced material: PBMCs. The receptor's source is a man aged 40-49 years in good health and CMV-seropositive. The chain carries TRBV9 and TRBJ2-5, with D possibly matching TRBD1 (6 bases). CDR3 DNA: TGTGCCAGCAGCGTAGAGGGGGTCGGGGAGACCCAGTACTTC. This gives the protein CASSVEGVGETQYF.